This T cell receptor (beta chain) was found in a study of blood T cell repertoires in COVID-19. Libraries were prepared by immunoSEQ multiplex PCR; TCRdb keeps only in-frame clonotypes and omits some of them. The repertoire holds around 340,000 clones, with over 70% as singletons. The origin of this receptor is a man aged 30 to 45 with active or convalescent COVID-19. The sequenced sample was peripheral blood.

The CDR3 DNA reads TGTGCCAGCAGCCAAGATCCAGGCTTGAACACTGAAGCTTTCTTT. Protein sequence: CASSQDPGLNTEAFF. V usage is TRBV4-2 and J usage is TRBJ1-1; D ambiguous. The germline V and J ends were trimmed by 0 bases and 0 bases, with 8 bases remaining between them. The CDR3 runs 15 residues. Germline values: CDR1 LGHNA, CDR2 YNFKEQ.